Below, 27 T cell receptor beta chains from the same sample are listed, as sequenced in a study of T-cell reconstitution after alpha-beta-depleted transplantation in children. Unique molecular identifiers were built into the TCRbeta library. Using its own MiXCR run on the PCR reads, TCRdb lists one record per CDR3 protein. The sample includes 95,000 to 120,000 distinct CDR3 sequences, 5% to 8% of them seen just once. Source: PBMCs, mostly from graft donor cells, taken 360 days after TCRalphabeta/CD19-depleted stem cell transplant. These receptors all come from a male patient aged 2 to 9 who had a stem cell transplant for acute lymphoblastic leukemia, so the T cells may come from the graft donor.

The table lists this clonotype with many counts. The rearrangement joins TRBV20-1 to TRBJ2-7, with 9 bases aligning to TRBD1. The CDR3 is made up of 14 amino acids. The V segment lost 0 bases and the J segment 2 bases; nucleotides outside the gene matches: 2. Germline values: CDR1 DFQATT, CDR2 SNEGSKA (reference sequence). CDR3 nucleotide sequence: TGCAGTGCTAGAGATACAGGGGGCCCCTACGAGCAGTACTTC. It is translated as CSARDTGGPYEQYF.

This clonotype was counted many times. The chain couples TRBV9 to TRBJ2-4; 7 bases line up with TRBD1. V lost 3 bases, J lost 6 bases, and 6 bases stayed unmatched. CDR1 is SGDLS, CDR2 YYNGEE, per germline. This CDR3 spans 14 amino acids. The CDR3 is CASSGGNRGNIQYF. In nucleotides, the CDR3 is TGTGCCAGCAGCGGGGGAAACAGGGGAAACATTCAGTACTTC.

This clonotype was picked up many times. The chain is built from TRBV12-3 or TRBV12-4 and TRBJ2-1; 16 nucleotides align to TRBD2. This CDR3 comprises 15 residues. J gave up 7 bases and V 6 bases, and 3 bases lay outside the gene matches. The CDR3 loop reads CASRGLAGGMNEQFF. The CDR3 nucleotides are TGTGCCAGCAGGGGACTAGCGGGAGGGATGAATGAGCAGTTCTTC.

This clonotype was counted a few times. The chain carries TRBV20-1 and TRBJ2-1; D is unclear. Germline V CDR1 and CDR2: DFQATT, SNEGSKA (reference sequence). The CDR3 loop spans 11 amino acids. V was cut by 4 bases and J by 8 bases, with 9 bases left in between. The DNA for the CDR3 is TGCAGTGCTAAATCGGGTTATGAGCAGTTCTTC. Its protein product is CSAKSGYEQFF.

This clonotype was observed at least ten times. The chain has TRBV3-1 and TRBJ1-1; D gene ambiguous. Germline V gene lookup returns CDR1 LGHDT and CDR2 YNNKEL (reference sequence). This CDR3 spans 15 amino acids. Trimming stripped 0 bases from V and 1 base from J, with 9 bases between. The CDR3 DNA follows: TGTGCCAGCAGCCAAGATCCGGGTTCGAACACTGAAGCTTTCTTT. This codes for CASSQDPGSNTEAFF.

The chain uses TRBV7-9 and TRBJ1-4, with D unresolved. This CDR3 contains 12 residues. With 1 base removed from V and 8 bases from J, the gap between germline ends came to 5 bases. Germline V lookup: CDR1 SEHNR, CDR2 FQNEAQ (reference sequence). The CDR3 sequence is CASSLGTEKLFF. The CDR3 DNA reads TGTGCCAGCAGCTTAGGTACAGAAAAACTGTTTTTT.

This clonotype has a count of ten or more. The DNA of the CDR3 is TGCGCCAGCAGCTTCCCCGGCGGGGGGGCAGGAGAGCAGTTCTTC. It codes for CASSFPGGGAGEQFF. The rearrangement joins TRBV5-1 to TRBJ2-1, with 9 positions matching TRBD2. CDR3 length: 15 amino acids. Germline lookup yields CDR1 SGHRS and CDR2 YFSETQ. The V and J ends lost 2 bases and 10 bases, in that order; junction bases with no gene match: 10.

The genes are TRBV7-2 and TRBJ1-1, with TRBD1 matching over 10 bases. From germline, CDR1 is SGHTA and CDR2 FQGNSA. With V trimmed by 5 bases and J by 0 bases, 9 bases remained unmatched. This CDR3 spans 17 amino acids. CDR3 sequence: CASSAPRTGGMNTEAFF. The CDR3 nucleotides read TGTGCCAGCAGCGCCCCAAGGACAGGGGGTATGAACACTGAAGCTTTCTTT.

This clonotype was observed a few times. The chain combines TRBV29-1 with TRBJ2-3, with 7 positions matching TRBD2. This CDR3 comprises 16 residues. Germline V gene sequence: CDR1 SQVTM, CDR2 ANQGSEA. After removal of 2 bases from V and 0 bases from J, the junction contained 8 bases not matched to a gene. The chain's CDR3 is CSVEPRSGSSTDTQYF. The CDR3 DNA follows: TGCAGCGTTGAACCGCGTAGCGGGTCTAGCACAGATACGCAGTATTTT.

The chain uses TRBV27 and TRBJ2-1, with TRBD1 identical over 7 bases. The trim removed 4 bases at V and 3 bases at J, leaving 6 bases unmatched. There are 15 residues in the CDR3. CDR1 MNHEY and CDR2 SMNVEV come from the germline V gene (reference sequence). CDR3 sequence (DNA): TGTGCCAGCAGTTCACCGGGACAGCTCTACAATGAGCAGTTCTTC. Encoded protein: CASSSPGQLYNEQFF.

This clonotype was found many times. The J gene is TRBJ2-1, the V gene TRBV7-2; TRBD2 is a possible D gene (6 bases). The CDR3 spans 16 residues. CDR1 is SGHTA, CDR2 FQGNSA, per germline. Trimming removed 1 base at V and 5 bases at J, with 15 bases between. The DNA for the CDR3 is TGTGCCAGCAGCTTAGTTGCGGGACTTAAGGACAATGAGCAGTTCTTC. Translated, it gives CASSLVAGLKDNEQFF. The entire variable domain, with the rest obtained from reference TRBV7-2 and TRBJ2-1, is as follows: GAGVSQSPSNKVTEKGKDVELRCDPISGHTALYWYRQSLGQGLEFLIYFQGNSAPDKSGLPSDRFSAERTGGSVSTLTIQRTQQEDSAVYLCASSLVAGLKDNEQFFGPGTRLTVL.

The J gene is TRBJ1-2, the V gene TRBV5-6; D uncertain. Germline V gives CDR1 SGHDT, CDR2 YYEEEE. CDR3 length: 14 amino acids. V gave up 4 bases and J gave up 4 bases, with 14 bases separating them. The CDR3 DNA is TGTGCCAGCAGCCTCCTCCGGCCCCTCTATGGCTACACCTTC. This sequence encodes CASSLLRPLYGYTF.

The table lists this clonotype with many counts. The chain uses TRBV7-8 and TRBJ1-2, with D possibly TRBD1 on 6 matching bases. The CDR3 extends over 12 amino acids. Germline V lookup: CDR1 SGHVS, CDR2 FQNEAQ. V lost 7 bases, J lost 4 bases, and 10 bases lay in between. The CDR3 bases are TGTGCCAGCATGGGGGCCGCCTATGGCTACACCTTC. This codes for CASMGAAYGYTF. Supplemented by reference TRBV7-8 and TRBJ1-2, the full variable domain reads GAGVSQSPRYKVAKRGQDVALRCDPISGHVSLFWYQQALGQGPEFLTYFQNEAQLDKSGLPSDRFFAERPEGSVSTLKIQRTQQEDSAVYLCASMGAAYGYTFGSGTRLTVV.

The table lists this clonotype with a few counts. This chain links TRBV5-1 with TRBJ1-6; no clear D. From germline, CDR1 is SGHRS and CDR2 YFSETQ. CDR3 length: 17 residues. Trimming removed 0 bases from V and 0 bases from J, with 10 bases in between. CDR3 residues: CASSLGRESSYNSPLHF. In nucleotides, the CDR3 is TGCGCCAGCAGCTTGGGACGTGAGAGCTCCTATAATTCACCCCTCCACTTT.

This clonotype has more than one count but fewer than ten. The CDR3 bases are TGTGCCAGCAGCGCGACAGGGAGGGACTATGGCTACACCTTC. It encodes CASSATGRDYGYTF. The V and J genes are TRBV9 and TRBJ1-2; 7 bases agree with TRBD1. The CDR3 is 14 amino acids. CDR1 SGDLS and CDR2 YYNGEE come from the germline V gene. Germline trimming cut 3 bases from V and 3 bases from J; bases unmatched to any gene: 5.

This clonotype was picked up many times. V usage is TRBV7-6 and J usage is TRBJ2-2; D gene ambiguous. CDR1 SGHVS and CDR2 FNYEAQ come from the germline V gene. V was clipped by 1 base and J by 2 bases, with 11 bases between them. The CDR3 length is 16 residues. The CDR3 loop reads CASSLDSSFNTGELFF. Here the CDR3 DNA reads TGTGCCAGCAGCTTAGACAGTAGTTTCAACACCGGGGAGCTGTTTTTT. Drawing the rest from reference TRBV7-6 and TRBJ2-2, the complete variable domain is GAGVSQSPRYKVTKRGQDVALRCDPISGHVSLYWYRQALGQGPEFLTYFNYEAQQDKSGLPNDRFSAERPEGSISTLTIQRTEQRDSAMYRCASSLDSSFNTGELFFGEGSRLTVL.

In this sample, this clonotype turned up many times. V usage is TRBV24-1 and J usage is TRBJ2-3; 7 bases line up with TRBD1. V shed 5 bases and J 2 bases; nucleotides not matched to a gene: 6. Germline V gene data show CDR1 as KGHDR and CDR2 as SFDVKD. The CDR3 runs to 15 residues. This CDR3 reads CATSGPGQPTDTQYF. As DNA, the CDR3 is TGTGCCACCAGTGGCCCGGGACAGCCCACAGATACGCAGTATTTT.

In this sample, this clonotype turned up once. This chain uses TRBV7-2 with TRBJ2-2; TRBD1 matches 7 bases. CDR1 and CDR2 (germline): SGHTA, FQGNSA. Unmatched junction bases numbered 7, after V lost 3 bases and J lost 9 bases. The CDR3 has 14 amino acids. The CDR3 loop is CASSLTGIGRELFF. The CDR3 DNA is TGTGCCAGCAGCTTGACAGGGATAGGGCGGGAGCTGTTTTTT.

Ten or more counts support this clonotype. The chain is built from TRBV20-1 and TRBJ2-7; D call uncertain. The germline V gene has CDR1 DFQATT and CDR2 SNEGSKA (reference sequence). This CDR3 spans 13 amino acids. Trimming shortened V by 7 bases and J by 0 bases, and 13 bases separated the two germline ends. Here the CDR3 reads CSGEDNDSYEQYF. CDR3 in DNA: TGCAGTGGGGAAGACAACGACTCCTACGAGCAGTACTTC.

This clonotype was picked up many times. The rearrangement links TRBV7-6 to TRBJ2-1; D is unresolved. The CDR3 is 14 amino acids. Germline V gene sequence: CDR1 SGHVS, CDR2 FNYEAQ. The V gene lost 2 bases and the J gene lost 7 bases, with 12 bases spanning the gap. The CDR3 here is CASSLSPGRNEQFF. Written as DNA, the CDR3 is TGTGCCAGCAGCTTAAGCCCCGGCAGGAATGAGCAGTTCTTC.

The chain's CDR3 is CASSPPGEEAYEQYF. Here the CDR3 DNA reads TGTGCCAGCTCACCACCGGGGGAGGAAGCCTACGAGCAGTACTTC. The gene calls are TRBV18 and TRBJ2-7, with D possibly being TRBD2 (6 bases). With 0 bases removed from V and 2 bases from J, the gap between germline ends came to 11 bases. Germline lookup yields CDR1 KGHSH and CDR2 LQKENI. The CDR3 totals 15 residues. Supplemented by reference TRBV18 and TRBJ2-7, the full variable domain reads NAGVMQNPRHLVRRRGQEARLRCSPMKGHSHVYWYRQLPEEGLKFMVYLQKENIIDESGMPKERFSAEFPKEGPSILRIQQVVRGDSAAYFCASSPPGEEAYEQYFGPGTRLTVT.

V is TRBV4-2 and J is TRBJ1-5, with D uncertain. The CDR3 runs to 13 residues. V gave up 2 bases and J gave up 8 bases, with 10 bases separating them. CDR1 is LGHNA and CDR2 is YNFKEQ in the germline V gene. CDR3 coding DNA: TGTGCCAGCAGCCAATGGGGTTTGGAGCCCCAGCATTTT. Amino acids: CASSQWGLEPQHF.

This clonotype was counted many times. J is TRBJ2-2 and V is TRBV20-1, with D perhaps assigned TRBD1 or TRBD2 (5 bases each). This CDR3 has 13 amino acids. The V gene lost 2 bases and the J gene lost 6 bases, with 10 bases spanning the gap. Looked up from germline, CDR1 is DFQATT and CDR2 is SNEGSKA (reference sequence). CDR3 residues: CSARPRGAGELFF. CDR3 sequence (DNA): TGCAGTGCTAGACCCAGAGGGGCCGGGGAGCTGTTTTTT.

This CDR3 is CASSLGFRVDDYGYTF. CDR3 bases: TGTGCCAGCAGCTTGGGTTTCAGGGTTGACGACTATGGCTACACCTTC. The rearrangement links TRBV5-5 to TRBJ1-2, with D possibly matching TRBD1 (5 bases). The CDR3 has 16 residues. Germline V gene sequence: CDR1 SGHKS, CDR2 YYEKEE (reference sequence). V gave up 0 bases and J gave up 3 bases, with 15 bases separating them.

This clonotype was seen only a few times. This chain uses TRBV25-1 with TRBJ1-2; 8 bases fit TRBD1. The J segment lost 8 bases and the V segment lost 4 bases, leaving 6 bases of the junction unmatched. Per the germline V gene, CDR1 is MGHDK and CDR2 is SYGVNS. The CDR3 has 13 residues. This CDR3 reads CASSGTGRNGYTF. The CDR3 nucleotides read TGTGCCAGCAGTGGGACAGGGCGTAACGGCTACACCTTC.

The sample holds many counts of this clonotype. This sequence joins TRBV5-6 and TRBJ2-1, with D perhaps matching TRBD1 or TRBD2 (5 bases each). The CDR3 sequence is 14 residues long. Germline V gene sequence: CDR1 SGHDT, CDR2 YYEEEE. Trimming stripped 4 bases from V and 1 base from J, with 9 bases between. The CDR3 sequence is CASSPGTSYNEQFF. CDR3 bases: TGTGCCAGCAGCCCCGGGACGTCCTACAATGAGCAGTTCTTC.

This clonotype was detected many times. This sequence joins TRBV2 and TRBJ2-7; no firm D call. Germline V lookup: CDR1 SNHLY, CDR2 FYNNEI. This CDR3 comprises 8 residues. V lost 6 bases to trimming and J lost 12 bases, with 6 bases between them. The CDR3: CASSPRYF. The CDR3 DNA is TGTGCCAGCAGCCCCCGGTACTTC.